This section outlines one T cell receptor (beta chain) sequence together with its context. This sample stems from a study of control samples from healthy donors and cancer patients. Germline V gene data show CDR1 as MNHEY and CDR2 as SMNVEV (reference sequence). The V end was cut by 8 bases, the J end by 0 bases, with 13 bases between. The CDR3 loop spans 14 amino acids. Clones were read by immunoSEQ multiplex PCR, and TCRdb kept only the in-frame ones, dropping some. The profile shows about 92,000 clones, around 80% of them singletons. Sequencing was done on a sample of blood. The origin of this receptor is a woman aged 55 to 70 in good health. The V gene is TRBV27, the J gene TRBJ2-5; tentatively, D is TRBD1 (6 bases). Here the CDR3 DNA reads TGTGCCAGCCTTCACAGGACAGACCAAGAGACCCAGTACTTC. Amino acids: CASLHRTDQETQYF.